The 5 T cell receptor beta chains listed next were all sequenced from one sample in a study of cytomegalovirus exposure and HLA in healthy donors. Both 60 Vbeta primers and 13 Jbeta primers went into the PCR. Sequencing used immunoSEQ multiplex PCR; TCRdb keeps in-frame clones, though not all of them. The repertoire holds over 65,000 clones, with around 79% as singletons. Sequencing was carried out using PBMCs. The source of these receptors is a human donor in good health.

The rearrangement joins TRBV14 to TRBJ1-3; perhaps TRBD1 as D (5 bases). CDR3 length: 16 residues. Trimming pared 4 bases from V and 2 bases from J, leaving 15 bases between. Germline assignment: CDR1 SGHDN and CDR2 FVKESK. This chain's CDR3 is CASSPFGAGAGNTIYF. Written as DNA, the CDR3 is TGTGCCAGCAGCCCCTTCGGTGCGGGGGCTGGAAACACCATATATTTT.

CDR3 sequence (DNA): TGTGCCACCTCGGACAGGGGACCCTATGGCTACACCTTC. Residues: CATSDRGPYGYTF. The chain recombines TRBV6-5 with TRBJ1-2; 9 positions match TRBD1. The trim removed 10 bases at V and 4 bases at J, leaving 7 bases unmatched. This CDR3 comprises 13 residues. Germline V gene lookup returns CDR1 MNHEY and CDR2 SVGAGI.

The V and J genes are TRBV6-5 and TRBJ1-1; D call uncertain. V was cut by 6 bases and J by 12 bases, with 17 bases left in between. The germline V gene encodes CDR1 MNHEY and CDR2 SVGAGI. The CDR3 totals 12 residues. CDR3 amino acids: CASSLNPGMPFF. The CDR3 nucleotides read TGTGCCAGCAGCCTTAATCCGGGGATGCCTTTCTTT.

About this clone: A read error may account for a junction end that differs from germline. V and J are TRBV15 and TRBJ1-2; 9 bases align to TRBD1. CDR1 is LNHNV and CDR2 is YYDKDF in the germline V gene (reference sequence). There are 13 residues in the CDR3. The CDR3 sequence: CTTREQGAQSYTF. CDR3 bases: TGTACCACCAGGGAACAGGGGGCGCAAAGCTACACCTTC.

This clone was counted only a few times. The chain carries TRBV19 and TRBJ2-7; D might be TRBD1 (6 bases). The length of the CDR3 is 13 residues. V was pared by 9 bases and J by 3 bases, with 15 bases between. Germline V CDR1 and CDR2: LNHDA, SQIVND (reference sequence). CDR3: CASGYRDNYEQYF. The CDR3 nucleotides read TGTGCCAGCGGCTACCGGGACAACTACGAGCAGTACTTC. The full variable domain, its missing parts supplied by reference TRBV19 and TRBJ2-7, is DGGITQSPKYLFRKEGQNVTLSCEQNLNHDAMYWYRQDPGQGLRLIYYSQIVNDFQKGDIAEGYSVSREKKESFPLTVTSAQKNPTAFYLCASGYRDNYEQYFGPGTRLTVT.